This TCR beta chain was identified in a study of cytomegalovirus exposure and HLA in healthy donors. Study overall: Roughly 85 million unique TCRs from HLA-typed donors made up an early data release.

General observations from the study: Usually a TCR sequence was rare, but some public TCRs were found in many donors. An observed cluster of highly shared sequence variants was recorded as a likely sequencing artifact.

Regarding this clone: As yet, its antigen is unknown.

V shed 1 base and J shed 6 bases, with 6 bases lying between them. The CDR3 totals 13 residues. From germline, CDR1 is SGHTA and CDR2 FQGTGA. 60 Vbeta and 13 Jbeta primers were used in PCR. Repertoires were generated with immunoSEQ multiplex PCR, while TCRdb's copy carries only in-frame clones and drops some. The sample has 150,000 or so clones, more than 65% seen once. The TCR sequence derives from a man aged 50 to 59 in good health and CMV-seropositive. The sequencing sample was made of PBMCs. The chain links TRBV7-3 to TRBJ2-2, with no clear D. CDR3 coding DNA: TGTGCCAGCAGCTTAAGGCCCGCCGGGGAGCTGTTTTTT. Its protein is CASSLRPAGELFF.